The clone carrying this TCR beta chain was seen only once. Its antigen is unidentified. CDR3 length: 15 amino acids. V lost 4 bases and J lost 4; bases outside the gene matches: 2. In germline, CDR1 is SGDLS, CDR2 YYNGEE. TCRdb's table, derived via immunoSEQ multiplex PCR, lists solely in-frame clones and lacks some. The sample includes about 140,000 clones, just over 85% of them seen just once. The data were obtained in a study of cytomegalovirus exposure and HLA in healthy donors. The study's findings and limits: Associated with cytomegalovirus, according to the listing, were about 160 TCR beta chains. TCR clusters originating in the first cohort tended to co-occur in the 120 validation repertoires, according to a later analysis. Across donors, most TCRs were seen rarely, yet some public ones were widespread.

Sequencing was carried out using PBMCs. The TCR sequence derives from a woman aged 18-35 years in good health and CMV-seropositive. The chain carries TRBV9 and TRBJ2-1, with 13 positions matching TRBD2. CDR3 amino acids: CASSPTSGGYNEQFF. CDR3 coding DNA: TGTGCCAGCAGCCCGACTAGCGGGGGGTACAATGAGCAGTTCTTC.